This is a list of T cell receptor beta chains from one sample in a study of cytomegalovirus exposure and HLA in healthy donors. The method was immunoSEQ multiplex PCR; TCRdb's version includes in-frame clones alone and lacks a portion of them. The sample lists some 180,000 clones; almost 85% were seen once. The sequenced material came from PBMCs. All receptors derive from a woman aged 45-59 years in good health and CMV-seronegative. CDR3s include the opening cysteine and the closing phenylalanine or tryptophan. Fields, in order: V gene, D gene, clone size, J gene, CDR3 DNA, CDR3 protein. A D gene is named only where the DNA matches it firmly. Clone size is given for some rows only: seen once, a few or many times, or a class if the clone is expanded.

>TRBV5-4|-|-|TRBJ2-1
TGTGCCAGCAGTTCAGCCTCGACTAGAGCCTACAATGAGCAGTTCTTC
CASSSASTRAYNEQFF
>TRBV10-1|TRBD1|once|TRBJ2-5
TGCGCCAGCAAAACAGGGGGCTGGTGTGAGACCCAGTACTTC
CASKTGGWCETQYF
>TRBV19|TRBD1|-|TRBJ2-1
TGTGCCAGTACCGGCGGCGGGACAGGGCACAATGAGCAGTTCTTC
CASTGGGTGHNEQFF
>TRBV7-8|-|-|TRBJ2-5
TGTGCCAGCAGCTCCGGGGAGACCCAGTACTTC
CASSSGETQYF
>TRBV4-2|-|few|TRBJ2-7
TGTGCCAGCAGCCAAGGTAACGAGGACTACGAGCAGTACTTC
CASSQGNEDYEQYF
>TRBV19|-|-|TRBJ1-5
TGTGCCAGTAGTCCCCGCTACAATCAGCCCCAGCATTTT
CASSPRYNQPQHF
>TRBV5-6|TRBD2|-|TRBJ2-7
TGTGCCAGCAGCCCTGGGGGGGGGAGGCTGACGAGGTCCTACGAGCAGTACTTC
CASSPGGGRLTRSYEQYF
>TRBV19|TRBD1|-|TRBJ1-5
TGTGCCAGTAACCGACAGGGGTATAGCAATCAGCCCCAGCATTTT
CASNRQGYSNQPQHF
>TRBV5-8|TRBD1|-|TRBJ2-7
TGTGCCAGCAGCGCAGAGCCCGGGACAGGCGGCTACGAGCAGTACTTC
CASSAEPGTGGYEQYF
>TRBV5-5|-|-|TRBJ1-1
TGTGCCAGCAGCCCCCAAGCGAGGGCGTTTGGCACTGAAGCTTTCTTT
CASSPQARAFGTEAFF
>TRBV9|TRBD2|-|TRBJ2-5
TGTGCCAGCAGCGAGGCGGGAGCGGGAGGTCCCTGGGAGACCCAGTACTTC
CASSEAGAGGPWETQYF
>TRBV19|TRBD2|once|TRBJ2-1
TGTGCCAGTAGTCCTCAAGCGGGAGGCTACAATGAGCAGTTCTTC
CASSPQAGGYNEQFF
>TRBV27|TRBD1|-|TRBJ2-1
TGTGCCAGCAGGACAGGGTATAATGAGCAGTTCTTC
CASRTGYNEQFF
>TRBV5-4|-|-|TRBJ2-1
TGTGCCAGCAGCCGACCGAGGAATGAGCAGTTCTTC
CASSRPRNEQFF
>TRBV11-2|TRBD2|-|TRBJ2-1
TGTGCCAGCAGCGTATCCGGGACTAGAGGTTTCAATGAGCAGTTCTTC
CASSVSGTRGFNEQFF
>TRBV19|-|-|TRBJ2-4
TGTGCCAGTAGTATAGATCGCCTAGCAGATCGTAACATTCAGTACTTC
CASSIDRLADRNIQYF
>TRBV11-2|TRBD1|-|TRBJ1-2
TGTGCCAGCAGCTTAGGAGGGGGCAGGGGCTACACCTTC
CASSLGGGRGYTF
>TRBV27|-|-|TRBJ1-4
TGTGCCAGCAGTTCGCGGGCTGCAACTAATGAAAAACTGTTTTTT
CASSSRAATNEKLFF
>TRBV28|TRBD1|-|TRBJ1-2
TGTGCCAGCAGTTTTGGACAGGGGAGGCATGGCTACACCTTC
CASSFGQGRHGYTF
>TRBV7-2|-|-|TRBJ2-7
TGTGCCAGCAGCATGAGGACAGAACGCTCCTACGAGCAGTACTTC
CASSMRTERSYEQYF
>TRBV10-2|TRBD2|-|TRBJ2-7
TGCGCCAGCAGTGAGGGACTAGCGGGATACGAGCAGTACTTC
CASSEGLAGYEQYF
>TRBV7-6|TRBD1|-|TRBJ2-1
TGTGCCAGCAGCTTTGCAGGGGGCAGGCGGGGCTTCAATGAGCAGTTCTTC
CASSFAGGRRGFNEQFF
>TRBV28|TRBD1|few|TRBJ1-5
TGTGCCAGCAGGGCTGAGGGACAGCAAAATCAGCCCCAGCATTTT
CASRAEGQQNQPQHF
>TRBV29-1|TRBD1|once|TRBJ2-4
TGCAGCGTTTCTGGGACAGGGGGGGGGAACATTCAGTACTTC
CSVSGTGGGNIQYF
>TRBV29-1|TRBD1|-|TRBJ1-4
TGCAGCGTTAAGACAGGGAGTTATGAAAAACTGTTTTTT
CSVKTGSYEKLFF
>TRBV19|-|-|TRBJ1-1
TGTGCCAGTATGCCGGGAGGGAACACTGAAGCTTTCTTT
CASMPGGNTEAFF
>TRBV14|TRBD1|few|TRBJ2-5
TGTGCCAGCAGCCAGGGGACAGGTTCCTCCCAAGAGACCCAGTACTTC
CASSQGTGSSQETQYF
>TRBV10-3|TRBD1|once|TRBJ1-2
TGTGCCATCAGTGAGACGGGACAGGGGATAACCATCTTC
CAISETGQGITIF
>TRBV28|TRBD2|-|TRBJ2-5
TGTGCCAGCACCCCTCGGGCGGGAGGCCGAGAGACCCAGTACTTC
CASTPRAGGRETQYF
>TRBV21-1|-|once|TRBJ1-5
TGTGCCAGCAGCAAAGAAGGGGGGGACAGGGGACAGCCCCAGCATTTT
CASSKEGGDRGQPQHF
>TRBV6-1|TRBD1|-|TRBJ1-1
TGTGCCAGCAGGAGGGACAGGGTGGACACTGAAGCTTTCTTT
CASRRDRVDTEAFF
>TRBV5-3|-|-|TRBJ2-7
TGTGCCAGAAGCCGCGCCGCGGCGGAGGAGCAGTACTTC
CARSRAAAEEQYF